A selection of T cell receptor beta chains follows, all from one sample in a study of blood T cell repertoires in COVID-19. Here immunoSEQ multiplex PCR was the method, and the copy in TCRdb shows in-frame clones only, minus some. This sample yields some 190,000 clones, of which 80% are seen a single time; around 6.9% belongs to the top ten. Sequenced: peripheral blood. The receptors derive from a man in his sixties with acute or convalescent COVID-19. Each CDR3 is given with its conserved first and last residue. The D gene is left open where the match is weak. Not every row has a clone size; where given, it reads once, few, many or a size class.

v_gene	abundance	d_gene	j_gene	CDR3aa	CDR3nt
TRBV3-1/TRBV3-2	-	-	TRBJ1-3	CASSQDGGGGNTIYF	TGTGCCAGCAGCCAAGATGGGGGGGGTGGAAACACCATATATTTT
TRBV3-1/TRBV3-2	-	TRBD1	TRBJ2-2	CASSPGTANTGELFF	TGTGCCAGCAGCCCTGGGACAGCGAACACCGGGGAGCTGTTTTTT
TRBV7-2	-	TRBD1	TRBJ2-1	CASTPQTGFNEQFF	TGTGCCAGCACCCCACAGACAGGGTTCAATGAGCAGTTCTTC
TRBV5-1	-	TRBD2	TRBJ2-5	CASSLTPGTSGVYQETQYF	TGCGCCAGCAGCTTGACCCCCGGGACTAGCGGGGTGTACCAAGAGACCCAGTACTTC
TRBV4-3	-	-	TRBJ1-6	CASSQDRADNSPLHF	TGCGCCAGCAGCCAAGACAGGGCCGATAATTCACCCCTCCACTTT
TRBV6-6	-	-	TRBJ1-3	CASSSTSGQAGNTIYF	TGTGCCAGCAGTTCAACCTCAGGGCAGGCGGGAAACACCATATATTTT
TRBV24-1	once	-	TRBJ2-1	CATSGGGSSYNEQFF	TGTGCCACCAGTGGAGGCGGCAGCTCCTACAATGAGCAGTTCTTC
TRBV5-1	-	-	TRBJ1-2	CASSLASAGVDGYTF	TGCGCCAGCAGCTTGGCCTCGGCAGGGGTTGATGGCTACACCTTC
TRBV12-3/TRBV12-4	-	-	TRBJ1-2	CASSPSAGYGYTF	TGTGCCAGCAGCCCCAGTGCTGGCTATGGCTACACCTTC
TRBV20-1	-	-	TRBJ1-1	CSASSSGMNTEAFF	TGCAGTGCTAGTTCATCGGGTATGAACACTGAAGCTTTCTTT
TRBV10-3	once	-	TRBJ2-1	CTISESAINEQFF	TGTACCATCAGTGAGTCTGCGATCAATGAGCAGTTCTTC
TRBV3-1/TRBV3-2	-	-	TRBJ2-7	CASSQSSYEQYF	TGTGCCAGCAGCCAGAGCTCCTACGAGCAGTACTTC
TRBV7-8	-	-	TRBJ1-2	CASSLALGLGYGYTF	TGTGCCAGCAGCTTAGCCCTGGGGCTGGGCTATGGCTACACCTTC
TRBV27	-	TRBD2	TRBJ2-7	CASRELAGGSYEQYF	TGTGCCAGCAGGGAGCTAGCGGGAGGCTCCTACGAGCAGTACTTC
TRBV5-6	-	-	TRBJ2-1	CASSLSSGIGEQFF	TGTGCCAGCAGCTTGTCATCCGGGATCGGGGAGCAGTTCTTC
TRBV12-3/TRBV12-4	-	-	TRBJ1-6	CASSNPGNSPLHF	TGTGCCAGCAGCAATCCGGGGAATTCACCCCTCCACTTT
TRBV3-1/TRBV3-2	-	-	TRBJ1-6	CASRLGTANSPLHF	TGTGCCAGCAGACTGGGCACGGCAAATTCACCCCTCCACTTT